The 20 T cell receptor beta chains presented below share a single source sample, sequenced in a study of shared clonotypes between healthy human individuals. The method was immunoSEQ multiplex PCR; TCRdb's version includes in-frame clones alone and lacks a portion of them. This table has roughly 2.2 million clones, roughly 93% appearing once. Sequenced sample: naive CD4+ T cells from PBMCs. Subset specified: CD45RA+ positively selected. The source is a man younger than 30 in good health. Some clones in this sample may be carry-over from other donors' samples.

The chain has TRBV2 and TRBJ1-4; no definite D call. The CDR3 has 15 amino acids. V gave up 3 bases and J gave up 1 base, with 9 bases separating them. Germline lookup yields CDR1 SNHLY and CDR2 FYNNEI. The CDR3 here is CASSERFLTNEKLFF. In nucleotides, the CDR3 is TGTGCCAGCAGTGAGAGGTTTCTAACTAATGAAAAACTGTTTTTT.

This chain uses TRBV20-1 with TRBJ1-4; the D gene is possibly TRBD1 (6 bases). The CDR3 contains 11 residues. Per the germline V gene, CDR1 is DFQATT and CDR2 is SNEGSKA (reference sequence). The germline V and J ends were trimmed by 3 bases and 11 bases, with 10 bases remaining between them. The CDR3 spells CSASDRWKLFF. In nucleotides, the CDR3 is TGCAGTGCTAGTGACAGGTGGAAACTGTTTTTT.

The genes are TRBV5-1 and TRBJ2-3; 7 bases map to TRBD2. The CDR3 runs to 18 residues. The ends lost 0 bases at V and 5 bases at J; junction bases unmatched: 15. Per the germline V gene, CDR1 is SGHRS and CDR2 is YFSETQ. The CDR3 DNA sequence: TGCGCCAGCAGCTTGGCTAACTTCGCGGCCTGGGGGGGAGATACGCAGTATTTT. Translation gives CASSLANFAAWGGDTQYF.

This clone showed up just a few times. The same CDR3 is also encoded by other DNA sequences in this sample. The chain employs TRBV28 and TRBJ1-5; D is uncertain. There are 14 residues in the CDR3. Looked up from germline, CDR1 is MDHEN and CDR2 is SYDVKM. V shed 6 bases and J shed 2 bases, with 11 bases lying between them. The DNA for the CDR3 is TGTGCCAGCAGCCCTGCAGGTGGCAATCAGCCCCAGCATTTT. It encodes CASSPAGGNQPQHF.

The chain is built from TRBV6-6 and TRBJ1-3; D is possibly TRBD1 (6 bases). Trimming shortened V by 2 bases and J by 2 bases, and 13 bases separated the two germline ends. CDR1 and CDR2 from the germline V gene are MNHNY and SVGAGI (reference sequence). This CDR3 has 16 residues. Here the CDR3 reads CASSYTDSWAGNTIYF. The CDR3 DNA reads TGTGCCAGCAGTTACACGGACAGTTGGGCTGGAAACACCATATATTTT.

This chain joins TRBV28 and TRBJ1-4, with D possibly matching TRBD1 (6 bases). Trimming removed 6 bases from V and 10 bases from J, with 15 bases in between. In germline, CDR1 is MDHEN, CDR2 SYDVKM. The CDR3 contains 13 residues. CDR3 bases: TGTGCCAGCAGCGGGAGTTCCAGGGGAAAACTGTTTTTT. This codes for CASSGSSRGKLFF.

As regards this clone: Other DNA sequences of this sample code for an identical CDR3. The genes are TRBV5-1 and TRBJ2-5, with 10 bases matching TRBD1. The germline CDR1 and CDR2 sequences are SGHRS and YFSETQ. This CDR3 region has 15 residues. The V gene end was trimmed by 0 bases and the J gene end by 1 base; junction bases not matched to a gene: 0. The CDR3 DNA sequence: TGCGCCAGCAGCTTGGGGGACAGGGGCCAAGAGACCCAGTACTTC. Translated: CASSLGDRGQETQYF.

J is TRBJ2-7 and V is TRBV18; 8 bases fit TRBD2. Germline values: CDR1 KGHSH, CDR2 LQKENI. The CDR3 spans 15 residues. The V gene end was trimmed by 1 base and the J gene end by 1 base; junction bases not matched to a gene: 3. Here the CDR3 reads CASSPQASGSYEQYF. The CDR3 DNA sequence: TGTGCCAGCTCACCACAGGCTAGCGGGTCCTACGAGCAGTACTTC.

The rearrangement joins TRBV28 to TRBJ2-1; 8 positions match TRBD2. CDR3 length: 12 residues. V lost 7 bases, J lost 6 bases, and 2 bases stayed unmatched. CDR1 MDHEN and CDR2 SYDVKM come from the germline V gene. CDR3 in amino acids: CASIREGNEQFF. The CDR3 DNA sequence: TGTGCCAGCATACGGGAGGGCAATGAGCAGTTCTTC. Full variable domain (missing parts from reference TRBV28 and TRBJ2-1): DVKVTQSSRYLVKRTGEKVFLECVQDMDHENMFWYRQDPGLGLRLIYFSYDVKMKEKGDIPEGYSVSREKKERFSLILESASTNQTSMYLCASIREGNEQFFGPGTRLTVL.

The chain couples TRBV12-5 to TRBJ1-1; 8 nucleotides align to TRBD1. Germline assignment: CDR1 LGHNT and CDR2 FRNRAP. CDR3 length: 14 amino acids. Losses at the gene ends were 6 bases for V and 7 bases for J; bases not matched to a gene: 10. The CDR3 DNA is TGTGCTAGTGGCAGTGGACAGGGATCGAGTGAAGCTTTCTTT. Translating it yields CASGSGQGSSEAFF.

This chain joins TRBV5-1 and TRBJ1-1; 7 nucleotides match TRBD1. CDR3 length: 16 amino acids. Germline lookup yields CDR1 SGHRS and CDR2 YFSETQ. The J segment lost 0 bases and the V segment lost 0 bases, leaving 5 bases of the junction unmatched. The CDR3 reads CASSLGRGSLNTEAFF. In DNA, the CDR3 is TGCGCCAGCAGCTTGGGCAGGGGGTCCCTGAACACTGAAGCTTTCTTT.

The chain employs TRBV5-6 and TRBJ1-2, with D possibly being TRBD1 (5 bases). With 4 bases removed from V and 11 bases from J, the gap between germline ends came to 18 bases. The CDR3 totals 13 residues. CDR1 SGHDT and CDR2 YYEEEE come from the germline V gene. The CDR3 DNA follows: TGTGCCAGCAGCCCCCCCGGGGACCCCAGGTACACCTTC. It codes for CASSPPGDPRYTF. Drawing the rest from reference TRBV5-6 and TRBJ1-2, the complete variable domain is DAGVTQSPTHLIKTRGQQVTLRCSPKSGHDTVSWYQQALGQGPQFIFQYYEEEERQRGNFPDRFSGHQFPNYSSELNVNALLLGDSALYLCASSPPGDPRYTFGSGTRLTVV.

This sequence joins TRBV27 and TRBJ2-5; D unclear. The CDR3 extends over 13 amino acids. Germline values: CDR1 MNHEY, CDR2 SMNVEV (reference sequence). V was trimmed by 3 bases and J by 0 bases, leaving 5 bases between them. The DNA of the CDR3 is TGTGCCAGCAGTTTCCTCTACCAAGAGACCCAGTACTTC. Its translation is CASSFLYQETQYF.

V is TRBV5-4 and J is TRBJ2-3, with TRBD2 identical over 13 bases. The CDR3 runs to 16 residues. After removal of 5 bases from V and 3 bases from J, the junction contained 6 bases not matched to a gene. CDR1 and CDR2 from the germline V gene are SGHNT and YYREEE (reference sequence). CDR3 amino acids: CASRRTSGRETDTQYF. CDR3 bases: TGTGCCAGCAGACGTACTAGCGGGAGGGAGACAGATACGCAGTATTTT.

This CDR3 reads CASSMGSVGTEAFF. For the CDR3, the DNA is TGCGCCAGCAGCATGGGGTCCGTGGGCACTGAAGCTTTCTTT. The chain combines TRBV5-1 with TRBJ1-1; D is ambiguous. In germline, CDR1 is SGHRS, CDR2 YFSETQ. This CDR3 is 14 amino acids long. V dropped 4 bases and J dropped 4 bases, with 14 bases sitting between them.

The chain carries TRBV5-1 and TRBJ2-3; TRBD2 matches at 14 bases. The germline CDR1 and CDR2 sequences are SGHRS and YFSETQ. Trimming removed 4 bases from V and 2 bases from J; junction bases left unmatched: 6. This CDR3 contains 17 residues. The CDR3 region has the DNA TGCGCCAGCAGCCCTGGGACTAGCGGGAGCCCCACAGATACGCAGTATTTT. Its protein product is CASSPGTSGSPTDTQYF.

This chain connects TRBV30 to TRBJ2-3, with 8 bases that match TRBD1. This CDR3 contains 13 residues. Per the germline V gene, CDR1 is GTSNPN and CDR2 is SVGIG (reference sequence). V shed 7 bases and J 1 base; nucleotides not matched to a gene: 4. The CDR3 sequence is CASTGGGTDTQYF. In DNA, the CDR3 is TGTGCCTCAACAGGGGGTGGCACAGATACGCAGTATTTT.

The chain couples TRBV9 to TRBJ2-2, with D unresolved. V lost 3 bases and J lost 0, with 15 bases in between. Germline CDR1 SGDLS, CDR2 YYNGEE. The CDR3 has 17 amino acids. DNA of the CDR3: TGTGCCAGCAGCGAGAGACCGGGCACAGCGAACACCGGGGAGCTGTTTTTT. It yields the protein CASSERPGTANTGELFF.

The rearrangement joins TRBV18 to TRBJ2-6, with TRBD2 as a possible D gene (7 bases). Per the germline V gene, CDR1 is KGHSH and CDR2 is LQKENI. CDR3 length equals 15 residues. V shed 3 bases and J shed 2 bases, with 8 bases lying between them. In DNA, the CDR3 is TGTGCCAGCTCACCCGGGGGGCCTGGGGCCAACGTCCTGACTTTC. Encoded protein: CASSPGGPGANVLTF. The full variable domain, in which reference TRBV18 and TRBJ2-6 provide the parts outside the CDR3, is NAGVMQNPRHLVRRRGQEARLRCSPMKGHSHVYWYRQLPEEGLKFMVYLQKENIIDESGMPKERFSAEFPKEGPSILRIQQVVRGDSAAYFCASSPGGPGANVLTFGAGSRLTVL.

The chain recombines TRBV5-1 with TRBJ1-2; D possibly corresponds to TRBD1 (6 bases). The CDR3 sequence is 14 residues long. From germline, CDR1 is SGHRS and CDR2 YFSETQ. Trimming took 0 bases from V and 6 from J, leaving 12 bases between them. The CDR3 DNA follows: TGCGCCAGCAGCTTGGAGGAGGCAGGGGATGGCTACACCTTC. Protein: CASSLEEAGDGYTF.